This paragraph reports one TCR beta chain. The antigen remains unidentified. This CDR3 is 14 amino acids long. Germline V CDR1 and CDR2: SGHDN, FVKESK. V shed 5 bases, J shed 8 bases, and the junction held 6 bases outside the gene matches. The data stem from a study of CD8 T cells in Susac syndrome. cDNA came from roughly 0.5 to 1 ug RNA primed by random hexamers. A multiplex approach, immunoSEQ multiplex PCR, amplified TCR beta CDR3 across 54 Vbeta and 13 Jbeta. TCRdb re-called the immunoSEQ multiplex PCR reads with MiXCR, one entry per CDR3 protein. The top ten hold 0.15% to 0.2% of the sample, which has roughly 150,000 distinct CDR3 sequences, 95% seen once. Study-wide findings and caveats: CD4+ T cell repertoires in Susac syndrome exhibited no evidence of clonal expansion.

TCR beta was sequenced from blood CD8+ and CD4+ T cells. TEMRA cells were FACS-enriched and CD8+ and CD4+ T cells negatively isolated. This clonotype was sampled from a human donor with Susac syndrome. The chain has TRBV14 and TRBJ1-6, with 7 bases fitting TRBD1. Sample: CD4+ T cells from PBMCs. CDR3 residues: CASSTDRVYSPLHF. In DNA form, the CDR3 reads TGTGCCAGCAGCACCGACAGGGTTTATTCACCCCTCCACTTT.